This entry is about one T cell receptor (beta chain). This entry is derived from a study of control samples from healthy donors and cancer patients. Repertoires were generated with immunoSEQ multiplex PCR, while TCRdb's copy carries only in-frame clones and drops some. The sample comprises around 95,000 clones, roughly nine tenths of which are singletons, and 15% to 20% rests with the top ten. The germline V and J ends were trimmed by 5 bases and 5 bases, with 18 bases remaining between them. Germline CDR1 reads SGHVS; CDR2 reads FQNEAQ. The CDR3 is 15 residues long. The chain couples TRBV7-8 to TRBJ1-1; tentative D call: TRBD1 (5 bases). This TCR was recovered from a woman in her forties or fifties in good health. The sequenced sample consisted of blood. As DNA, the CDR3 is TGTGCCAGCAGCCCGGAGGGGAGCCCTTATACTGAAGCTTTCTTT. It specifies CASSPEGSPYTEAFF.